This paragraph reports one T cell receptor beta chain. This entry comes from a study of blood T cell repertoires in COVID-19. Overall study: Sources were T cells, B-cell-depleted T cells, or PBMCs; the material itself was cDNA or gDNA.

How the authors handled the data: Scientists estimated how many nucleated cells there were by amplifying reference gene primers. TCRdb's table, derived via immunoSEQ multiplex PCR, lists solely in-frame clones and lacks some. The V and J calls and the clone size are those of that table, but D and trimming were determined from the DNA. The sample comprises some 170,000 clones, around 90% of which are singletons, and about 18% rests with the top ten. This TCR came from a man in his 60s with active or convalescent COVID-19. The sample taken for sequencing was peripheral blood.

The CDR3 DNA reads as TGCGCCAGCAGCCCGGCCGGGACTAGCGGGAGTAGATCCTACAATGAGCAGTTCTTC. It codes for CASSPAGTSGSRSYNEQFF. This chain connects TRBV4-1 to TRBJ2-1; 14 bases line up with TRBD2. Germline-derived CDR1 and CDR2 are MGHRA and YSYEKL. This CDR3 has 19 amino acids. V lost 4 bases to trimming and J lost 1 base; unmatched junction nucleotides: 9.